A single T cell receptor beta chain is shown here with its context. Its antigen is still unknown. The sample is drawn from a study of shared clonotypes between healthy human individuals. Study-wide background: The study used three CD4 naive, three CD4 memory, two CD8 naive and one CD8 memory plate per donor.

The V gene end was trimmed by 4 bases and the J gene end by 0 bases; junction bases not matched to a gene: 13. CDR1 and CDR2 from the germline V gene are MGHDK and SYGVNS. The CDR3 is 18 amino acids. Study-wide points: Sorted-subset sequencing was shown by rarefaction to be incomplete despite large depth.

Libraries were prepared by immunoSEQ multiplex PCR; TCRdb keeps only in-frame clonotypes and omits some of them. The repertoire holds a few million clones, with over 85% as singletons. The sequenced sample consisted of naive CD4+ T cells from PBMCs. Subset given: CD45RA+ positively selected. The genes are TRBV25-1 and TRBJ2-3; 7 bases agree with TRBD1. This clonotype originated in a man between 18 and 35 years old in good health. Some clones in this sample may be carry-over from other donors' samples. CDR3 sequence: CASSAFDSGTASTDTQYF. CDR3 DNA sequence: TGTGCCAGCAGTGCCTTCGACTCCGGGACAGCAAGCACAGATACGCAGTATTTT. The variable domain in full, with the rest retrieved from reference TRBV25-1 and TRBJ2-3, is EADIYQTPRYLVIGTGKKITLECSQTMGHDKMYWYQQDPGMELHLIHYSYGVNSTEKGDLSSESTVSRIRTEHFPLTLESARPSHTSQYLCASSAFDSGTASTDTQYFGPGTRLTVL.